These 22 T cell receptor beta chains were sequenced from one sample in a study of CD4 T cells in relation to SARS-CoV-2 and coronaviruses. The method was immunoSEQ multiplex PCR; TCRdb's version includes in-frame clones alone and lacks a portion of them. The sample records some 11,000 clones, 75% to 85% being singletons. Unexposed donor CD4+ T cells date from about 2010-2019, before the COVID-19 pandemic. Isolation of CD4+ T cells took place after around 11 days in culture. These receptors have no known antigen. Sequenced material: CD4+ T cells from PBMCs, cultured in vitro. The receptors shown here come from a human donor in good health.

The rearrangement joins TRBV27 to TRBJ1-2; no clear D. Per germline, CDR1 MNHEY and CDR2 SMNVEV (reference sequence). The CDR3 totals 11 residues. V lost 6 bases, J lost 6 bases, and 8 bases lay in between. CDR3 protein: CASRGHNGYTF. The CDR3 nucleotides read TGTGCCAGCAGAGGGCATAATGGCTACACCTTC.

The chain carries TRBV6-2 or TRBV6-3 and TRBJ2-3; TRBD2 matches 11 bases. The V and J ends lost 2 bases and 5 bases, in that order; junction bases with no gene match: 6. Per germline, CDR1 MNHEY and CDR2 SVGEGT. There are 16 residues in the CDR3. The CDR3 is CASSYLSGGELDTQYF. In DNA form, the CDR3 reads TGTGCCAGCAGTTACCTTAGCGGGGGGGAGTTAGATACGCAGTATTTT.

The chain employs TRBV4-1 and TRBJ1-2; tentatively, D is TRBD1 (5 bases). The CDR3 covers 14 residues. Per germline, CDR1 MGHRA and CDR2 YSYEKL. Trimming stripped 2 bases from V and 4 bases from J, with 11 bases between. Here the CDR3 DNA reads TGCGCCAGCAGCCAACGCTCAGGGTTCTATGGCTACACCTTC. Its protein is CASSQRSGFYGYTF.

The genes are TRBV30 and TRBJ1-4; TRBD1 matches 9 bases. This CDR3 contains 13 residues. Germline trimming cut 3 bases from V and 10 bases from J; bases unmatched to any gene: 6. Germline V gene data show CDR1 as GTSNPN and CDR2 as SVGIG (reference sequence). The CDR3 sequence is CAWSRDREGKLFF. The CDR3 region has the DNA TGTGCCTGGAGCCGGGACAGGGAAGGAAAACTGTTTTTT. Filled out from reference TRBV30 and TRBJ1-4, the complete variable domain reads SQTIHQWPATLVQPVGSPLSLECTVEGTSNPNLYWYRQAAGRGLQLLFYSVGIGQISSEVPQNLSASRPQDRQFILSSKKLLLSDSGFYLCAWSRDREGKLFFGSGTQLSVL.

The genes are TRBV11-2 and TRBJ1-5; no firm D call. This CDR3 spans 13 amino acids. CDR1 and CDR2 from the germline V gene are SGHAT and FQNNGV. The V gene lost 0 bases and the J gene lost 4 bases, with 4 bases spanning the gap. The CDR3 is CASSLERNQPQHF. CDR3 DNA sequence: TGTGCCAGCAGCTTAGAGAGAAATCAGCCCCAGCATTTT.

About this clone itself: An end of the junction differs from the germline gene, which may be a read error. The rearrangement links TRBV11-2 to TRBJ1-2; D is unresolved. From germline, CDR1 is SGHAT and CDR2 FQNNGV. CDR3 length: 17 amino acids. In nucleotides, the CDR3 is TGTGCCGGCAGTTCGTTACGTCGAGTAGAGGCTAACTATGGCTACACCTTC. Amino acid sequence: CAGSSLRRVEANYGYTF.

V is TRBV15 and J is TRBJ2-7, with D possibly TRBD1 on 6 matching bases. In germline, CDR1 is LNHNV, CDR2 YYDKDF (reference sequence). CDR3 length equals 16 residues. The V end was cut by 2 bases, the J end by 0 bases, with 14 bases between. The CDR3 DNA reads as TGTGCCACCAGCAGAATAGGACAGTCAAACTCCTACGAGCAGTACTTC. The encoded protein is CATSRIGQSNSYEQYF.

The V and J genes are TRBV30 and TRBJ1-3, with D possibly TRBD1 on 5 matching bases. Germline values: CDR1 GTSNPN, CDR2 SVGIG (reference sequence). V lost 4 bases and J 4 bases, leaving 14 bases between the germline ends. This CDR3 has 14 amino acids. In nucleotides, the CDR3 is TGTGCCTGGATCAGGGACCGGGGAGGAAACACCATATATTTT. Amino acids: CAWIRDRGGNTIYF.

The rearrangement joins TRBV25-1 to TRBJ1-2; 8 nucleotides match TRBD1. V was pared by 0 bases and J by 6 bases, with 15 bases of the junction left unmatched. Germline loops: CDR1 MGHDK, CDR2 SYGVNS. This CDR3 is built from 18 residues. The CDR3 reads CASSEYGEAGGAGDGYTF. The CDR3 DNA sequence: TGTGCCAGCAGTGAATACGGAGAGGCAGGGGGCGCCGGAGATGGCTACACCTTC.

CDR3 amino acids: CASRGQYYGYTF. The CDR3 nucleotides are TGTGCCAGCAGGGGACAGTACTATGGCTACACCTTC. The rearrangement links TRBV12-3 or TRBV12-4 to TRBJ1-2; 7 nucleotides line up with TRBD1. This CDR3 has 12 residues. Trimming took 6 bases from V and 3 from J; bases not matched to a gene: 1.

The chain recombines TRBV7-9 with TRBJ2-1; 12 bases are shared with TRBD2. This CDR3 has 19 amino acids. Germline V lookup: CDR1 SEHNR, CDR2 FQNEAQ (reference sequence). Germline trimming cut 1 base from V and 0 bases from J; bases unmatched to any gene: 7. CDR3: CASSLVGGLAGSSYNEQFF. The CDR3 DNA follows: TGTGCCAGCAGCTTAGTTGGAGGACTAGCGGGGAGCTCCTACAATGAGCAGTTCTTC. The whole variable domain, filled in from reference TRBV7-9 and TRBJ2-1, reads DTGVSQNPRHKITKRGQNVTFRCDPISEHNRLYWYRQTLGQGPEFLTYFQNEAQLEKSRLLSDRFSAERPKGSFSTLEIQRTEQGDSAMYLCASSLVGGLAGSSYNEQFFGPGTRLTVL.

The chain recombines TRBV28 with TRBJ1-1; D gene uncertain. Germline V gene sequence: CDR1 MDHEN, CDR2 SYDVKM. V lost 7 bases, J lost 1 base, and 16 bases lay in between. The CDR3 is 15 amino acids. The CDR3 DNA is TGTGCCAGCACCCTCCCGGGCAGGCCGAACACTGAAGCTTTCTTT. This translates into CASTLPGRPNTEAFF.

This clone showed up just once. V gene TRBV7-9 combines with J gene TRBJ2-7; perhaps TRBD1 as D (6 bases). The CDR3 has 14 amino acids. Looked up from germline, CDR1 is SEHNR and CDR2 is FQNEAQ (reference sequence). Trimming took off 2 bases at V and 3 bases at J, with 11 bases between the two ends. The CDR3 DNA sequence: TGTGCCAGCAGCTTATCAGGGGCAAGCTACGAGCAGTACTTC. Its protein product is CASSLSGASYEQYF.

CDR3 in DNA: TGTGCCAGCAGCCCGTTCTCTGGGGCCAACGTCCTGACTTTC. Translation gives CASSPFSGANVLTF. J is TRBJ2-6 and V is TRBV11-3, with D unresolved. V lost 5 bases and J lost 0, with 5 bases in between. Germline V gives CDR1 SGHNT, CDR2 YENEEA. The CDR3 is made up of 14 amino acids.

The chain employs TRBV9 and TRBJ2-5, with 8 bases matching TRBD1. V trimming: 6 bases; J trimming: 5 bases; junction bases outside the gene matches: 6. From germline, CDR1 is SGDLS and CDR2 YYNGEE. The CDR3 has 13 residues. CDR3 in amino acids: CASNQGAGETQYF. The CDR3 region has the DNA TGTGCCAGCAATCAGGGGGCCGGGGAGACCCAGTACTTC.

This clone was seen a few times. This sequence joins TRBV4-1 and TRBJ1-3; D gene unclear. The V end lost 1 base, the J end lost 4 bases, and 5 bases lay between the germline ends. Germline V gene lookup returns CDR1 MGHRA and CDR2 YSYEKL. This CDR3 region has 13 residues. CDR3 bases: TGCGCCAGCAGCCAAGTACGGGGAAACACCATATATTTT. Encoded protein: CASSQVRGNTIYF.

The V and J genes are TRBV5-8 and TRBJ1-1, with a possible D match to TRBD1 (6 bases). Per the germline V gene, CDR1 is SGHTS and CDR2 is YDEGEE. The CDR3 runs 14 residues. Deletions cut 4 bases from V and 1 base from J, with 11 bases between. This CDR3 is CASSLGQPNTEAFF. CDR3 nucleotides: TGTGCCAGCAGCCTTGGACAGCCGAACACTGAAGCTTTCTTT.

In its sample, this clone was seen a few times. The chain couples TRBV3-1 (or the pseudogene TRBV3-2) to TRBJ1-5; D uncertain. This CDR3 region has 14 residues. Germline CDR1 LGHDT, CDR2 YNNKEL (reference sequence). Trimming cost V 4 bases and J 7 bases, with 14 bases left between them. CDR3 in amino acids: CASSPGSLGQPQHF. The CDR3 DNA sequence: TGTGCCAGCAGCCCCGGGTCACTGGGGCAGCCCCAGCATTTT.

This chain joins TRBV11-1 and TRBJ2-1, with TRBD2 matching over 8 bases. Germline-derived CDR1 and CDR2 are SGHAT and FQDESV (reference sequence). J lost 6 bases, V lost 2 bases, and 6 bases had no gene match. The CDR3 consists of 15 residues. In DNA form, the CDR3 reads TGTGCCAGCAGCTTACAACTAGCGGAGACCAATGAGCAGTTCTTC. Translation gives CASSLQLAETNEQFF.

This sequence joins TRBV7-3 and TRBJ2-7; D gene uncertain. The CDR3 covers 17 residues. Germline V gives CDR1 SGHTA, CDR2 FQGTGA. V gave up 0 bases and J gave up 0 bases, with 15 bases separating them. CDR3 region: CASSLTPTGSGSYEQYF. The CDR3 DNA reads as TGTGCCAGCAGCTTAACCCCTACCGGGTCGGGCTCCTACGAGCAGTACTTC.

The CDR3 bases are TGTGCCACTTCAGAAGGGGGTCTAAACTATGGCTACACCTTC. It is translated as CATSEGGLNYGYTF. The rearrangement links TRBV6-5 to TRBJ1-2; TRBD1 might be the D (6 bases). This CDR3 has 14 residues. Looked up from germline, CDR1 is MNHEY and CDR2 is SVGAGI. V lost 10 bases, J lost 2 bases, and 17 bases lay in between.

The CDR3 DNA reads as TGTGCCAGCAGCCCCGGGGGAGACCATGGCTACACCTTC. Its protein product is CASSPGGDHGYTF. The rearrangement links TRBV11-1 to TRBJ1-2; a possible D gene is TRBD1 (5 bases). The CDR3 consists of 13 residues. Trimming stripped 5 bases from V and 6 bases from J, with 13 bases between. CDR1 and CDR2 (germline): SGHAT, FQDESV (reference sequence).